Listed below are T cell receptor beta chains from one sample, sequenced in a study of Graves' ophthalmopathy and Graves' hyperthyroidism. Each CDR3 protein is one row after TCRdb ran MiXCR on the multiplex PCR reads. The sample has around 1,000,000 distinct CDR3 sequences; 35% to 45% are singletons. Source material: peripheral blood or thyroid tissue (not recorded which). The source is an adult man with Graves' hyperthyroidism. Each CDR3 is given with its conserved first and last residue. Fields, in order: J gene, D gene, clone size, V gene, CDR3 protein, CDR3 DNA. D genes are given only for firm matches. Expanded clones get a size class; other rows say once, few or many, or leave the size out.

J gene: TRBJ2-7; D gene: -; clone size: -; V gene: TRBV6-6; CDR3 protein: CASSETSPYEQYF; CDR3 DNA: TGTGCCAGCAGTGAAACGAGCCCCTACGAGCAGTACTTC
J gene: TRBJ2-7; D gene: -; clone size: many; V gene: TRBV20-1; CDR3 protein: CSGRDLGYEQYF; CDR3 DNA: TGCAGCGGTCGGGACCTTGGCTACGAGCAGTACTTC
J gene: TRBJ2-2; D gene: TRBD2; clone size: -; V gene: TRBV9; CDR3 protein: CASSVGLAGGGGELFF; CDR3 DNA: TGTGCCAGCAGCGTTGGACTAGCGGGAGGGGGCGGGGAGCTGTTTTTT
J gene: TRBJ1-5; D gene: -; clone size: -; V gene: TRBV30; CDR3 protein: CAWSVGNQPQHF; CDR3 DNA: TGTGCCTGGAGTGTAGGCAATCAGCCCCAGCATTTT
J gene: TRBJ1-5; D gene: TRBD1; clone size: many; V gene: TRBV2; CDR3 protein: CASTGTGGVRNQPQHF; CDR3 DNA: TGTGCCAGCACCGGGACAGGAGGGGTTCGGAATCAGCCCCAGCATTTT
J gene: TRBJ2-5; D gene: -; clone size: -; V gene: TRBV10-3; CDR3 protein: CAGSTGEVATGETQYF; CDR3 DNA: TGTGCCGGCAGCACAGGGGAGGTGGCCACCGGGGAGACCCAGTACTTC
J gene: TRBJ1-5; D gene: TRBD1; clone size: -; V gene: TRBV19; CDR3 protein: CASSIWTGGAEPQHF; CDR3 DNA: TGTGCCAGTAGTATCTGGACAGGGGGCGCGGAGCCCCAGCATTTT
J gene: TRBJ2-2; D gene: -; clone size: -; V gene: TRBV6-5; CDR3 protein: CASNLDLNTGELFF; CDR3 DNA: TGTGCCAGCAACCTGGACCTTAACACCGGGGAGCTGTTTTTT
J gene: TRBJ2-5; D gene: -; clone size: -; V gene: TRBV29-1; CDR3 protein: CSGFGGIQYF; CDR3 DNA: TGCAGCGGGTTTGGGGGTATCCAGTACTTC
J gene: TRBJ1-3; D gene: TRBD1; clone size: few; V gene: TRBV4-2; CDR3 protein: CASSQDFGGRGSRNTIYF; CDR3 DNA: TGTGCCAGCAGCCAAGATTTTGGGGGCAGGGGGTCCCGAAACACCATATATTTT
J gene: TRBJ1-6; D gene: -; clone size: few; V gene: TRBV7-9; CDR3 protein: CASSFGTINSPLHF; CDR3 DNA: TGTGCCAGCAGCTTTGGGACAATTAATTCACCCCTCCACTTT
J gene: TRBJ1-1; D gene: -; clone size: many; V gene: TRBV15; CDR3 protein: CATSSQRSANGDTEAFF; CDR3 DNA: TGTGCCACCAGCAGCCAGCGGTCAGCTAACGGGGACACTGAAGCTTTCTTT
J gene: TRBJ1-4; D gene: TRBD1; clone size: -; V gene: TRBV7-6; CDR3 protein: CASSRNVGGGEKLFF; CDR3 DNA: TGTGCCAGCAGCCGTAATGTAGGGGGCGGTGAAAAACTGTTTTTT
J gene: TRBJ1-6; D gene: -; clone size: many; V gene: TRBV5-5; CDR3 protein: CASSLEGPLYSPLHF; CDR3 DNA: TGTGCCAGCAGCTTGGAGGGACCCCTATATTCACCCCTCCACTTT
J gene: TRBJ2-6; D gene: TRBD1; clone size: -; V gene: TRBV25-1; CDR3 protein: CASRGRSGQGAAGANVLTF; CDR3 DNA: TGTGCCAGCAGAGGGCGCTCTGGCCAGGGGGCCGCTGGGGCCAACGTCCTGACTTTC
J gene: TRBJ2-7; D gene: TRBD1; clone size: -; V gene: TRBV19; CDR3 protein: CASSIILQGAAYEQYF; CDR3 DNA: TGTGCCAGTAGTATTATTCTACAGGGGGCAGCCTACGAGCAGTACTTC
J gene: TRBJ1-5; D gene: -; clone size: -; V gene: TRBV29-1; CDR3 protein: CSDGNSNQPQHF; CDR3 DNA: TGCAGCGACGGCAATAGCAATCAGCCCCAGCATTTT
J gene: TRBJ2-7; D gene: TRBD1; clone size: -; V gene: TRBV7-2; CDR3 protein: CASRSEFGTGALEQYF; CDR3 DNA: TGTGCCAGCAGATCAGAATTCGGGACAGGGGCTCTCGAGCAGTACTTC
J gene: TRBJ1-5; D gene: -; clone size: many; V gene: TRBV19; CDR3 protein: CATGEYTGHNQPQHF; CDR3 DNA: TGTGCCACCGGAGAATACACAGGGCACAATCAGCCCCAGCATTTT
J gene: TRBJ1-2; D gene: -; clone size: -; V gene: TRBV7-9; CDR3 protein: CASTPGNGYTF; CDR3 DNA: TGTGCCAGCACCCCGGGGAATGGCTACACCTTC
J gene: TRBJ2-2; D gene: -; clone size: few; V gene: TRBV5-1; CDR3 protein: CASSLYDPNTGELFF; CDR3 DNA: TGCGCCAGCAGCTTATACGACCCGAACACCGGGGAGCTGTTTTTT
J gene: TRBJ1-4; D gene: -; clone size: few; V gene: TRBV19; CDR3 protein: CASSFRGFGEKLFF; CDR3 DNA: TGTGCCAGTAGTTTCCGGGGATTTGGTGAAAAACTGTTTTTT
J gene: TRBJ1-3; D gene: -; clone size: few; V gene: TRBV5-1; CDR3 protein: CASSLVPGSITPGNTIYF; CDR3 DNA: TGCGCCAGCAGCTTGGTTCCGGGGTCGATTACTCCTGGAAACACCATATATTTT
J gene: TRBJ1-5; D gene: TRBD1; clone size: -; V gene: TRBV29-1; CDR3 protein: CSVTDRGRTQPQHF; CDR3 DNA: TGCAGCGTCACGGACAGGGGGCGCACTCAGCCCCAGCATTTT
J gene: TRBJ2-7; D gene: TRBD1; clone size: -; V gene: TRBV7-8; CDR3 protein: CASSPGQVGIYEQYF; CDR3 DNA: TGTGCCAGCAGCCCCGGACAGGTAGGGATCTACGAGCAGTACTTC
J gene: TRBJ2-7; D gene: TRBD1; clone size: -; V gene: TRBV28; CDR3 protein: CASSSRLGDRAYEQYF; CDR3 DNA: TGTGCCAGCAGTTCCCGACTAGGGGACAGGGCCTACGAGCAGTACTTC
J gene: TRBJ2-2; D gene: TRBD1; clone size: -; V gene: TRBV5-1; CDR3 protein: CASTINRGNTGELFF; CDR3 DNA: TGCGCCAGCACAATAAACAGGGGAAACACCGGGGAGCTGTTTTTT
J gene: TRBJ1-5; D gene: TRBD1; clone size: -; V gene: TRBV28; CDR3 protein: CASRHGTGGSQPQHF; CDR3 DNA: TGTGCCAGCAGACACGGGACAGGGGGATCTCAGCCCCAGCATTTT
J gene: TRBJ2-5; D gene: TRBD1; clone size: many; V gene: TRBV5-8; CDR3 protein: CASSLGVSGTGETQYF; CDR3 DNA: TGTGCCAGCAGCCTGGGGGTATCCGGGACAGGGGAGACCCAGTACTTC
J gene: TRBJ1-2; D gene: TRBD1; clone size: -; V gene: TRBV9; CDR3 protein: CASSVSTQDRGYYGYTF; CDR3 DNA: TGTGCCAGCAGCGTATCAACACAAGACAGGGGTTACTATGGCTACACCTTC
J gene: TRBJ2-7; D gene: TRBD2; clone size: many; V gene: TRBV9; CDR3 protein: CASSPRTSGGLYEQYF; CDR3 DNA: TGTGCCAGCAGCCCCCGGACTAGCGGGGGGCTCTACGAGCAGTACTTC
J gene: TRBJ1-2; D gene: -; clone size: many; V gene: TRBV6-5; CDR3 protein: CASSYLLQGSYTF; CDR3 DNA: TGTGCCAGCAGTTACCTACTTCAGGGTAGCTACACCTTC
J gene: TRBJ2-6; D gene: TRBD1; clone size: once; V gene: TRBV29-1; CDR3 protein: CSVERTGPSGANVLTF; CDR3 DNA: TGCAGCGTTGAGAGGACAGGACCCTCTGGGGCCAACGTCCTGACTTTC
J gene: TRBJ2-2; D gene: -; clone size: many; V gene: TRBV9; CDR3 protein: CASSVGLVVNTGELFF; CDR3 DNA: TGTGCCAGCAGCGTAGGACTAGTCGTGAACACCGGGGAGCTGTTTTTT
J gene: TRBJ1-2; D gene: TRBD1; clone size: -; V gene: TRBV10-3; CDR3 protein: CAISTTGTDNNYGYTF; CDR3 DNA: TGTGCCATCAGTACTACCGGGACAGACAATAACTATGGCTACACCTTC
J gene: TRBJ2-7; D gene: -; clone size: many; V gene: TRBV29-1; CDR3 protein: CSVAQSPPYEQYF; CDR3 DNA: TGCAGCGTTGCCCAAAGCCCTCCCTACGAGCAGTACTTC
J gene: TRBJ1-2; D gene: -; clone size: many; V gene: TRBV20-1; CDR3 protein: CSARVAGNYGYTF; CDR3 DNA: TGCAGTGCTAGAGTGGCCGGGAACTATGGCTACACCTTC
J gene: TRBJ2-5; D gene: TRBD1; clone size: few; V gene: TRBV12-3/TRBV12-4; CDR3 protein: CASTQRTGGETQYF; CDR3 DNA: TGTGCCAGCACCCAAAGGACAGGCGGAGAGACCCAGTACTTC